This is a list of T cell receptor beta chains from one sample in a study of T and B cells in COVID-19 patients. TCRdb passed the multiplex PCR reads through MiXCR, listing each CDR3 protein once. In the table there are some 13,000 distinct CDR3 sequences, less than 30% of which are singletons. The sequencing input was blood. These receptors were collected from a human donor who had recovered from COVID-19. Each CDR3 is given with its conserved first and last residue. A D gene is named only where the DNA matches it firmly. Clone size is stated in some rows and not others, as once, few, many or a class when expanded.

d_call	clone_size	j_call	v_call	cdr3_nt	cdr3_aa
.	.	TRBJ1-3	TRBV12-3/TRBV12-4	TGTGCCAGCAGCTCCACAGGGTCCATTTCCTCTGGAAACACCATATATTTT	CASSSTGSISSGNTIYF
TRBD2	.	TRBJ2-2	TRBV4-2	TGTGCCAGCAGCCAAGATCGGACTAGCGGGGGATTCGTGGGGGAGCTGTTTTTT	CASSQDRTSGGFVGELFF
.	medium-sized	TRBJ2-3	TRBV27	TGTGCCAGCAGTCACCCCCCTAGAACAGATACGCAGTATTTT	CASSHPPRTDTQYF
.	few	TRBJ2-1	TRBV12-3/TRBV12-4	TGTGCCAGCAGTTCCGGACTGACCCGCCGCAATGAGCAGTTCTTC	CASSSGLTRRNEQFF
TRBD1	.	TRBJ2-7	TRBV12-3/TRBV12-4	TGTGCCAGCAGTTTAGCGACAGGGGGCCGGGAGCAGTACTTC	CASSLATGGREQYF
TRBD2	.	TRBJ2-7	TRBV28	TGTGCCAGCAGTTTCGAACTAGCGGGTTCCTACGAGCAGTACTTC	CASSFELAGSYEQYF
TRBD1	once	TRBJ1-5	TRBV6-5	TGTGCCAGCAGTAGACATGGACAGGGTATGGGGAGCAATCAGCCCCAGCATTTT	CASSRHGQGMGSNQPQHF
.	medium-sized	TRBJ2-1	TRBV15	TGTGCCATCGCCGGGAGTTCGTCCTACAATGAGCAGTTCTTC	CAIAGSSSYNEQFF
TRBD2	once	TRBJ2-2	TRBV20-1	TGCAGTGCTAGCATCAGCGGGAGTGGGGAGCTGTTTTTT	CSASISGSGELFF
.	many	TRBJ1-3	TRBV6-2/TRBV6-3	TGTGCCAGCAGTTATGGGGCAATCGCTGGAAACACCATATATTTT	CASSYGAIAGNTIYF
TRBD2	many	TRBJ2-3	TRBV7-6	TGTGCCAGCAGCAAGGGACTAGCGGGAGGAGATACGCAGTATTTT	CASSKGLAGGDTQYF
.	.	TRBJ2-2	TRBV5-1	TGCGCCAGCAGTCCCCAAGAGGAGGGTTCTACTAGAGGCACCGGGGAGCTGTTTTTT	CASSPQEEGSTRGTGELFF
TRBD1	.	TRBJ2-1	TRBV5-1	TGCGCCAGCAGCTTGGCACAGGGGGGTGCCAATGAGCAGTTCTTC	CASSLAQGGANEQFF
.	medium-sized	TRBJ2-5	TRBV5-5	TGTGCCAGCAGCTTGGTCGGGGAGAAGACCCAGTACTTC	CASSLVGEKTQYF
TRBD1	few	TRBJ2-3	TRBV7-9	TGTGCCAGCAGCACCAGGACAGGGGGCATGAGAGATACGCAGTATTTT	CASSTRTGGMRDTQYF
TRBD1	many	TRBJ2-2	TRBV12-3/TRBV12-4	TGTGCCAGCAGTCCACAGGGGGCCGGGGAGCTGTTTTTT	CASSPQGAGELFF
TRBD2	.	TRBJ2-2	TRBV5-1	TGCGCCAGCAGCCCAGGACTAGGCACCGGGGAGCTGTTTTTT	CASSPGLGTGELFF
TRBD2	.	TRBJ2-3	TRBV20-1	TGCAGTGCTGCCCCTTTAGGGAGCGGGAGTGGAGATACGCAGTATTTT	CSAAPLGSGSGDTQYF
TRBD1	.	TRBJ2-1	TRBV20-1	TGCAGTGCCGTGGACAGGGAGCCCTACAATGAGCAGTTCTTC	CSAVDREPYNEQFF
TRBD1	medium-sized	TRBJ2-2	TRBV6-4	TGTGCCAGCAGTGACGGGACAGGGGACACCGGGGAGCTGTTTTTT	CASSDGTGDTGELFF
.	once	TRBJ2-1	TRBV20-1	TGCAGTGCTGCGACCTCGGAGGTGGGCGAGCAGTTCTTC	CSAATSEVGEQFF
TRBD2	few	TRBJ2-3	TRBV28	TGTGCCAGCAGTTTAGGGCTAGCGGGGCTCACAGATACGCAGTATTTT	CASSLGLAGLTDTQYF
TRBD1	few	TRBJ2-6	TRBV7-2	TGTGCCAGCAGCCCTACAGGGGTCGGGGCCAACGTCCTGACTTTC	CASSPTGVGANVLTF
.	medium-sized	TRBJ1-2	TRBV6-5	TGTGCCAGCAGTTACCGCGGGACACGGCATGGCTACACCTTC	CASSYRGTRHGYTF
.	few	TRBJ2-6	TRBV14	TGTGCCAGCAGCCATGGGCTTGGGGCCAACGTCCTGACTTTC	CASSHGLGANVLTF
TRBD1	many	TRBJ2-1	TRBV6-5	TGTGCCAGCAGTCCCCCCGGGACAGGGACCAATGAGCAGTTCTTC	CASSPPGTGTNEQFF
.	.	TRBJ1-4	TRBV21-1	TGTGCCAGCAGCAAAGCGCGGGGGGTTAGTAATGAAAAACTGTTTTTT	CASSKARGVSNEKLFF
TRBD2	medium-sized	TRBJ2-1	TRBV12-3/TRBV12-4	TGTGCCAGCAGTTCGCCTCTAGCGGGGGGTACAACGTCCTACAATGAGCAGTTCTTC	CASSSPLAGGTTSYNEQFF
TRBD2	.	TRBJ2-4	TRBV7-2	TGTGCCAGCAGACGCTCTGCGGGAGCAGACATTCAGTACTTC	CASRRSAGADIQYF
TRBD2	.	TRBJ2-7	TRBV20-1	TGCAGTGCCGCTCCGGGACTAGGCTACGAGCAGTACTTC	CSAAPGLGYEQYF
.	.	TRBJ2-7	TRBV11-1	TGTGCCAGCAGCTACCACTCCACCTACGAGCAGTACTTC	CASSYHSTYEQYF
.	.	TRBJ2-2	TRBV12-3/TRBV12-4	TGTGCCAGCAGTTTAGGGGCAAGTTTTGGGTTAGGGACGGATGACACCGGGGAGCTGTTTTTT	CASSLGASFGLGTDDTGELFF
.	medium-sized	TRBJ2-2	TRBV12-3/TRBV12-4	TGTGCCAGCAGTTTGGGAGGGGGCCAAACCGGGGAGCTGTTTTTT	CASSLGGGQTGELFF
TRBD2	.	TRBJ2-2	TRBV29-1	TGCAGCGTTGAAGATACGGTGCGGGGGGCGGACACCGGGGAGCTGTTTTTT	CSVEDTVRGADTGELFF
.	.	TRBJ2-4	TRBV11-2	TGTGCCAGCAGCCCCCTTTGGAGGGAAGGACCACTAGCCAAAAACATTCAGTACTTC	CASSPLWREGPLAKNIQYF
.	many	TRBJ2-7	TRBV12-3/TRBV12-4	TGTGCCAGCAGTTTTTTTCCGGAATACGAGCAGTACTTC	CASSFFPEYEQYF
.	few	TRBJ1-5	TRBV12-3/TRBV12-4	TGTGCCAGCAGCCTCCGAGGCGGCAATCAGCCCCAGCATTTT	CASSLRGGNQPQHF